The 4 T cell receptor beta chains below were found in one sample sequenced in a study of blood T cell repertoires in COVID-19. Assay used: immunoSEQ multiplex PCR; TCRdb lists only in-frame clones, some missing. The sample contains 98,000 or so clones, 75% to 90% of which appear only once. Material: peripheral blood. The receptors shown here come from a man aged 55 to 69 with acute or convalescent COVID-19.

The table lists this clone with a few counts. V and J are TRBV28 and TRBJ2-1, with D unclear. CDR1 MDHEN and CDR2 SYDVKM come from the germline V gene. Trimming took 2 bases from V and 2 from J, leaving 4 bases between them. CDR3 length equals 13 residues. The CDR3 sequence: CASSLDTYNEQFF. CDR3 DNA sequence: TGTGCCAGCAGTTTAGACACCTACAATGAGCAGTTCTTC.

In DNA form, the CDR3 reads TGTGCCAGCAGCGGAGGGCGGGGCCCTAACTATGGCTACACCTTC. Encoded protein: CASSGGRGPNYGYTF. The chain carries TRBV11-2 and TRBJ1-2; D perhaps matches TRBD1 (5 bases). Germline V gene sequence: CDR1 SGHAT, CDR2 FQNNGV. V was cut by 5 bases and J by 0 bases, with 13 bases left in between. This CDR3 comprises 15 residues.

The chain combines TRBV5-6 with TRBJ2-7; 11 nucleotides line up with TRBD1. CDR1 and CDR2 from the germline V gene are SGHDT and YYEEEE. V was clipped by 4 bases and J by 7 bases; unmatched bases: 10. CDR3 length equals 15 residues. In DNA form, the CDR3 reads TGTGCCAGCAGCATCCCGGACAGGGGGCAGAGGGAGCAGTACGTC. The encoded protein is CASSIPDRGQREQYV.

The CDR3 DNA reads TGTGCCAGCAGTTACATGGCGAACACTGAAGCTTTCTTT. Residues: CASSYMANTEAFF. This chain uses TRBV6-5 with TRBJ1-1; D unclear. CDR3 length: 13 residues. Germline lookup yields CDR1 MNHEY and CDR2 SVGAGI. V lost 2 bases and J lost 1, with 5 bases in between.